The present TCR beta chain was sequenced within a study of T cell responses to AZD1222 COVID-19 vaccine. Whole-study results and caveats: Females outnumbered males among donors, who were mostly white British; clonal diversity was possibly underestimated. The study sampled repertoires only after the peak T cell response.

CDR1 is MNHEY, CDR2 SVGAGI, per germline. Trimming took off 6 bases at V and 5 bases at J, with 11 bases between the two ends. The CDR3 runs 12 residues. Doses given second, at about 4 or about 12 weeks, were pooled. With regard to this clone: Its matching antigen is unknown.

Measured with immunoSEQ multiplex PCR; TCRdb has only the in-frame clones, and not every one. The sample holds about 110,000 clones, approximately 94% seen once. The source of this sequence is an adult who received the AZD1222 COVID-19 vaccine. The genes are TRBV6-5 and TRBJ2-7, with a possible D match to TRBD1 (5 bases). The sample in question was peripheral blood, obtained 28 days after the second AZD1222 dose. DNA of the CDR3: TGTGCCAGCAGAAGGCAGGGCCACGAGCAGTACTTC. This gives the protein CASRRQGHEQYF.